Below, one T cell receptor (beta chain) is given with its context. Its antigen is unidentified. Lactation, pregnancy, other autoimmune disease or uncontrolled infection excluded patients. This sample is part of a study of T cells in Graves' hyperthyroidism and ophthalmopathy. General observations from the study: Among clonotypes expanded in thyroid above 0.001, most were also found in blood. A 13 V-J model separated ophthalmopathy from stable hyperthyroidism.

The CDR3 spans 13 residues. The V gene lost 4 bases and the J gene lost 7 bases, with 11 bases spanning the gap. The V gene's germline CDR1 is WNHNN and CDR2 SYGVQD (reference sequence). Amplified TCR beta CDR3 regions derived from RNA transcripts. In the first-round RT-PCR of the TCR CDR3, the HTBI primer set was used. From the multiplex PCR reads, TCRdb called clonotypes with MiXCR, one entry per CDR3 protein. The table records hundreds of thousands of distinct CDR3 sequences, roughly 15% of them present only once. This TCR was sampled from a man aged 18 to 30 with Graves' ophthalmopathy. The chain joins TRBV10-1 to TRBJ2-1; D possibly corresponds to TRBD2 (6 bases). Sequencing was done on a sample of blood. CDR3: CASSGGTWNEQFF. CDR3 bases: TGCGCCAGCAGTGGGGGGACTTGGAATGAGCAGTTCTTC.